Listed here are 9 T cell receptor beta chains from one sample, sequenced in a study of blood T cell repertoires in COVID-19. Clones were read by immunoSEQ multiplex PCR, and TCRdb kept only the in-frame ones, dropping some. The repertoire holds 200,000 to 250,000 clones, 70% to 90% seen once, with 11% in the top ten. Sequenced material: PBMCs or T cells enriched from blood (not recorded which). The receptor source for this set is a man aged 25 to 40 who had recovered from COVID-19.

The gene calls are TRBV4-1 and TRBJ2-3, with 7 bases fitting TRBD2. Trimming removed 3 bases from V and 0 bases from J; junction bases left unmatched: 9. The length of the CDR3 is 17 residues. CDR1 and CDR2 (germline): MGHRA, YSYEKL. The DNA for the CDR3 is TGCGCCAGCAGCCATGACACATATAGCGGGAGCACAGATACGCAGTATTTT. This sequence encodes CASSHDTYSGSTDTQYF.

This clone has just one count. The chain joins TRBV9 to TRBJ1-3; 7 positions agree with TRBD1. This CDR3 spans 15 amino acids. Germline V lookup: CDR1 SGDLS, CDR2 YYNGEE. The trim removed 3 bases at V and 2 bases at J, leaving 5 bases unmatched. CDR3 in DNA: TGTGCCAGCAGCGCCTACAGGGGACCTGGAAACACCATATATTTT. This codes for CASSAYRGPGNTIYF.

The chain combines TRBV4-3 with TRBJ2-6; TRBD2 agrees at 7 bases. J gave up 0 bases and V 0 bases, and 11 bases lay outside the gene matches. The CDR3 length is 20 residues. Germline lookup yields CDR1 LGHNA and CDR2 YSLEER. CDR3 protein: CASSQDRGLVRFSGANVLTF. The CDR3 DNA follows: TGCGCCAGCAGCCAAGATAGAGGACTAGTGAGATTCTCTGGGGCCAACGTCCTGACTTTC.

The J gene is TRBJ1-6, the V gene TRBV7-6; D is uncertain. The CDR3 has 17 residues. Looked up from germline, CDR1 is SGHVS and CDR2 is FNYEAQ. V was trimmed by 5 bases and J by 14 bases, leaving 28 bases between them. The CDR3 DNA reads as TGTGCCAGCAGCCGAGGTCGAGCGGGCAGTAGCCTCTCGGCCCTCCACTTT. It translates to CASSRGRAGSSLSALHF.

The sample holds one count of this clone. The V call is TRBV28, the J call TRBJ2-1; 10 positions match TRBD2. The germline V gene has CDR1 MDHEN and CDR2 SYDVKM. This CDR3 region has 16 residues. The V and J ends lost 3 bases and 7 bases, in that order; junction bases with no gene match: 9. The CDR3 reads CASSFPAGGPRNEQFF. Here the CDR3 DNA reads TGTGCCAGCAGTTTCCCAGCGGGAGGGCCTAGAAATGAGCAGTTCTTC.

V gene TRBV7-2 combines with J gene TRBJ2-5; tentatively, D is TRBD2 (6 bases). CDR1 is SGHTA, CDR2 FQGNSA, per germline. The CDR3 sequence is 15 residues long. Trimming left V 2 bases short and J 4 bases short, with 14 bases between. CDR3 coding DNA: TGTGCCAGCAGCTTACGCCGGGGAGGAGGAGAGACCCAGTACTTC. Protein: CASSLRRGGGETQYF. The full variable domain, completed using reference TRBV7-2 and TRBJ2-5, is GAGVSQSPSNKVTEKGKDVELRCDPISGHTALYWYRQSLGQGLEFLIYFQGNSAPDKSGLPSDRFSAERTGGSVSTLTIQRTQQEDSAVYLCASSLRRGGGETQYFGPGTRLLVL.

Only a few counts were recorded for this clone. The rearrangement joins TRBV4-1 to TRBJ1-2; 7 nucleotides line up with TRBD1. The CDR3 has 15 amino acids. CDR1 is MGHRA, CDR2 YSYEKL, per germline. With V trimmed by 2 bases and J by 3 bases, 6 bases remained unmatched. The CDR3, as DNA: TGCGCCAGCAGCCAATCAACCGGGACAGACTATGGCTACACCTTC. Amino acids: CASSQSTGTDYGYTF.

The chain combines TRBV5-4 with TRBJ2-5; TRBD1 might be the D (6 bases). Trimming took 0 bases from V and 1 from J, leaving 7 bases between them. The germline V gene has CDR1 SGHNT and CDR2 YYREEE (reference sequence). The CDR3 contains 14 residues. CDR3 sequence: CASSLGDTQETQYF. Written as DNA, the CDR3 is TGTGCCAGCAGCTTGGGGGACACCCAAGAGACCCAGTACTTC.

The chain links TRBV28 to TRBJ2-7; a weak D match, TRBD1 (6 bases). The CDR3 is made up of 12 amino acids. Trimming took off 2 bases at V and 9 bases at J, with 11 bases between the two ends. Germline V gives CDR1 MDHEN, CDR2 SYDVKM. In DNA form, the CDR3 reads TGTGCCAGCAGTTTAGAATCAGGGGCGCAGTACTTC. Encoded protein: CASSLESGAQYF.